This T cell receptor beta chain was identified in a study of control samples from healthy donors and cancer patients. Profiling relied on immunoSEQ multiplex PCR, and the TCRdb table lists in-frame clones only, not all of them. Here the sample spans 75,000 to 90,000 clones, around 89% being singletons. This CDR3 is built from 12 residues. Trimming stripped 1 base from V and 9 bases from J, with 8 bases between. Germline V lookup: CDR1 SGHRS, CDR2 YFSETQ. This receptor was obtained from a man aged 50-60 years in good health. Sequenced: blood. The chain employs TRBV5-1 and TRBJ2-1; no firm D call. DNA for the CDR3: TGCGCCAGCAGCTTGACCGGTCCTGAGCAGTTCTTC. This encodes CASSLTGPEQFF.